One and the same sample provided the 27 T cell receptor beta chains below, sequenced in a study of response to subunit inactivated influenza vaccine. TCRdb fed the RT-PCR reads into MiXCR, producing one record per CDR3 protein. Among about 540,000 distinct CDR3 sequences listed, 20% to 25% were seen once. The same sample was also studied in work on T cells expressing NK-cell markers. That work contributes: Template switching by 5'RACE with UMIs generated the TCR beta cDNA.

The sequencing here drew on CD4+ T cells sorted from PBMCs, taken approximately 13 days after vaccination. The origin of the receptors is a man aged 45 to 65 who received an inactivated influenza vaccine.

The V call is TRBV20-1, the J call TRBJ2-3, with TRBD1 matching over 8 bases. The V gene's germline CDR1 is DFQATT and CDR2 SNEGSKA (reference sequence). The trim removed 1 base at V and 6 bases at J, leaving 9 bases unmatched. The length of the CDR3 is 15 residues. In DNA, the CDR3 is TGCAGTGCTAGAGCAATCGCAGGGGGCGTCGATACGCAGTATTTT. This codes for CSARAIAGGVDTQYF.

In nucleotides, the CDR3 is TGCAGTGCTAGCCCTAGCGGTAGCTCCTACAATGAGCAGTTCTTC. It translates to CSASPSGSSYNEQFF. The rearrangement uses TRBV20-1 and TRBJ2-1, with 7 bases that match TRBD2. The CDR3 runs to 15 residues. Germline CDR1 is DFQATT and CDR2 is SNEGSKA (reference sequence). With 3 bases clipped from V and 0 bases from J, the junction kept 5 bases outside the gene matches.

The V and J genes are TRBV6-2 or TRBV6-3 and TRBJ2-7; TRBD2 matches at 8 bases. Germline V gene lookup returns CDR1 MNHEY and CDR2 SVGEGT. J was trimmed by 8 bases and V by 4 bases; bases with no gene match: 13. The CDR3 covers 15 residues. Here the CDR3 DNA reads TGTGCCAGCAGTTCAACAACGAGCGGGAGCAGGAAGCAGTACTTC. Translation gives CASSSTTSGSRKQYF.

The chain couples TRBV28 to TRBJ2-7, with TRBD2 matching 8 bases. Germline loops: CDR1 MDHEN, CDR2 SYDVKM. The CDR3 runs to 15 residues. With V trimmed by 8 bases and J by 5 bases, 14 bases remained unmatched. The CDR3 loop reads CASGSHYSGSNEQYF. In nucleotides, the CDR3 is TGTGCCAGCGGCTCCCATTACAGCGGGAGCAACGAGCAGTACTTC.

The CDR3 is CASSLVRQEQYF. For the CDR3, the DNA is TGCGCCAGCAGCTTGGTGCGTCAAGAGCAGTACTTC. The chain carries TRBV5-1 and TRBJ2-7; D gene ambiguous. This CDR3 region has 12 residues. Trimming took 0 bases from V and 7 from J, leaving 8 bases between them. CDR1 and CDR2 (germline): SGHRS, YFSETQ.

This clonotype has more than one count but fewer than ten. J is TRBJ2-3 and V is TRBV5-1, with a weak D call TRBD1 (6 bases). Trimming left V 2 bases short and J 2 bases short, with 9 bases between. The CDR3 contains 14 residues. Per germline, CDR1 SGHRS and CDR2 YFSETQ. The CDR3 DNA sequence: TGCGCCAGCAGCTTCGGACAGTCCACAGATACGCAGTATTTT. This translates into CASSFGQSTDTQYF.

The V gene is TRBV3-1, the J gene TRBJ2-1; D is possibly TRBD1 (6 bases). This CDR3 has 16 residues. Germline V lookup: CDR1 LGHDT, CDR2 YNNKEL (reference sequence). The V and J ends lost 5 bases and 5 bases respectively, with 19 bases between them. The CDR3, as DNA: TGTGCCAGCAGCGTACATCGAGGGACACTAGACAATGAGCAGTTCTTC. Amino acid sequence: CASSVHRGTLDNEQFF.

This clonotype occurred a few times. The chain recombines TRBV10-3 with TRBJ2-5, with 8 nucleotides matching TRBD1. The CDR3 extends over 15 amino acids. V shed 4 bases and J 5 bases; nucleotides not matched to a gene: 9. CDR1 is ENHRY, CDR2 SYGVKD, per germline. CDR3 region: CAISVTAGGLETQYF. CDR3 DNA sequence: TGTGCCATCAGTGTGACGGCAGGGGGCCTTGAGACCCAGTACTTC.

This clonotype has just a few counts. The chain uses TRBV6-2 or TRBV6-3 and TRBJ2-2; 11 bases are shared with TRBD1. V was pared by 2 bases and J by 3 bases, with 8 bases of the junction left unmatched. CDR3 length: 18 residues. The germline CDR1 and CDR2 sequences are MNHEY and SVGEGT. CDR3 DNA sequence: TGTGCCAGCAGTTACCCTGGACAGGGGGCGTTGGACACCGGGGAGCTGTTTTTT. Its protein is CASSYPGQGALDTGELFF.

This chain links TRBV6-5 with TRBJ1-2; TRBD1 might be the D (5 bases). The CDR3 sequence is 15 residues long. V gave up 1 base and J gave up 5 bases, with 14 bases separating them. Germline CDR1 and CDR2: MNHEY and SVGAGI. The CDR3 protein is CASSYLGGTFYGYTF. CDR3 nucleotides: TGTGCCAGCAGTTACTTGGGGGGGACCTTTTATGGCTACACCTTC.

The J gene is TRBJ2-1, the V gene TRBV7-2, with a tentative D call TRBD1 (6 bases). Germline values: CDR1 SGHTA, CDR2 FQGNSA. CDR3 length equals 14 residues. The germline V and J ends were trimmed by 5 bases and 4 bases, with 12 bases remaining between them. The CDR3 nucleotides read TGTGCCAGCAGCCGGAACAGGGTTTACAATGAGCAGTTCTTC. It translates to CASSRNRVYNEQFF.

Of note for this clonotype: At one boundary the junction diverges from the germline segment, which might be a read error. J is TRBJ2-7 and V is TRBV7-2; the D is unclear. Germline V gene data show CDR1 as SGHTA and CDR2 as FQGNSA. The CDR3 spans 12 residues. DNA for the CDR3: TGTGCCATCAGCCACTATGACGGAGAGCAGTACTTC. Its translation: CAISHYDGEQYF.

The J gene is TRBJ1-1, the V gene TRBV18; D might be TRBD1 (5 bases). V gave up 6 bases and J gave up 5 bases, with 19 bases separating them. The CDR3 has 15 residues. Per the germline V gene, CDR1 is KGHSH and CDR2 is LQKENI. This CDR3 reads CASSPTWGENTEAFF. CDR3 coding DNA: TGTGCCAGCTCGCCTACTTGGGGCGAGAATACTGAAGCTTTCTTT.

This clonotype was observed many times. V and J are TRBV5-1 and TRBJ2-3; the D is unclear. The CDR3 spans 14 residues. Trimming took off 1 base at V and 3 bases at J, with 9 bases between the two ends. Per germline, CDR1 SGHRS and CDR2 YFSETQ. CDR3: CASSLRQTTDTQYF. The CDR3 DNA reads as TGCGCCAGCAGCTTGCGTCAGACTACAGATACGCAGTATTTT.

The chain has TRBV6-1 and TRBJ2-7; TRBD1 aligns across 7 bases. The trim removed 6 bases at V and 2 bases at J, leaving 10 bases unmatched. The CDR3 sequence is 15 residues long. CDR1 is MNHNS, CDR2 SASEGT, per germline. Written as DNA, the CDR3 is TGTGCCAGCAGCGAAACGACAGGGCCAACCTACGAGCAGTACTTC. This encodes CASSETTGPTYEQYF.

This clonotype was seen more than once but under ten times. This chain connects TRBV12-3 or TRBV12-4 to TRBJ2-2; D might be TRBD2 (6 bases). Trimming removed 5 bases from V and 5 bases from J, with 12 bases in between. The CDR3 sequence is 14 residues long. Here the CDR3 reads CASSRLEGTGELFF. The CDR3 region has the DNA TGTGCCAGCAGTCGACTAGAGGGGACCGGGGAGCTGTTTTTT.

The V and J genes are TRBV3-1 and TRBJ2-3, with a possible D match to TRBD2 (6 bases). Germline V gives CDR1 LGHDT, CDR2 YNNKEL (reference sequence). This CDR3 comprises 13 residues. V lost 3 bases and J 9 bases, leaving 13 bases between the germline ends. The CDR3 DNA is TGTGCCAGCAGCCAGCAGACTAGTTTGACGCAGTATTTT. Translated: CASSQQTSLTQYF.

This clonotype has only a few counts. The rearrangement joins TRBV4-1 to TRBJ2-1, with D possibly being TRBD1 (6 bases). The germline V and J ends were trimmed by 0 bases and 13 bases, with 13 bases remaining between them. The CDR3 consists of 13 residues. Germline lookup yields CDR1 MGHRA and CDR2 YSYEKL. CDR3 nucleotides: TGCGCCAGCAGCCAAGATGCAGGGGCTAACCAGTTCTTC. This sequence encodes CASSQDAGANQFF.

This clonotype was recorded many times. J is TRBJ1-2 and V is TRBV12-3 or TRBV12-4; the D is unclear. Deletions cut 6 bases from V and 4 bases from J, with 6 bases between. CDR3 size: 11 residues. The CDR3, as DNA: TGTGCCAGCAGCTCTGGCTATGGCTACACCTTC. Protein: CASSSGYGYTF.

This clonotype was found a few times. The chain has TRBV7-9 and TRBJ2-3, with D maybe TRBD1 (5 bases). The CDR3 sequence is 16 residues long. Trimming took 6 bases from V and 1 from J, leaving 17 bases between them. From germline, CDR1 is SEHNR and CDR2 FQNEAQ (reference sequence). DNA for the CDR3: TGTGCCAGCAGAAATACGAAGTTAGGGGGCACAGATACGCAGTATTTT. Its protein is CASRNTKLGGTDTQYF.

CDR3 DNA: TGTGCCACCAGCAGAGATCAGAGCGCGGAGCAGTTCTTC. Residues: CATSRDQSAEQFF. This chain connects TRBV15 to TRBJ2-1; no clear D. Trimming cost V 0 bases and J 10 bases, with 10 bases left between them. The CDR3 covers 13 residues. Germline V CDR1 and CDR2: LNHNV, YYDKDF (reference sequence). The full variable domain, completed using reference TRBV15 and TRBJ2-1, is DAMVIQNPRYQVTQFGKPVTLSCSQTLNHNVMYWYQQKSSQAPKLLFHYYDKDFNNEADTPDNFQSRRPNTSFCFLDIRSPGLGDTAMYLCATSRDQSAEQFFGPGTRLTVL.

The chain has TRBV7-8 and TRBJ1-1; possibly TRBD1 for D (6 bases). The germline V and J ends were trimmed by 1 base and 4 bases, with 13 bases remaining between them. CDR3 length equals 15 residues. CDR1 is SGHVS and CDR2 is FQNEAQ in the germline V gene. CDR3 nucleotide sequence: TGTGCCAGCAGCTTAGGGATGGGGGCGGGCACTGAAGCTTTCTTT. Residues: CASSLGMGAGTEAFF.

V and J are TRBV28 and TRBJ2-7, with D maybe TRBD1 (6 bases). Germline V lookup: CDR1 MDHEN, CDR2 SYDVKM. There are 14 residues in the CDR3. V lost 10 bases and J 0 bases, leaving 16 bases between the germline ends. The CDR3 DNA is TGTGCCACTTGGGGGCCCGAAGGCTCCTACGAGCAGTACTTC. Translation: CATWGPEGSYEQYF.

V and J are TRBV7-2 and TRBJ1-1, with D perhaps matching TRBD1 (5 bases). Germline-derived CDR1 and CDR2 are SGHTA and FQGNSA. Trimming took off 2 bases at V and 1 base at J, with 11 bases between the two ends. This CDR3 spans 15 amino acids. The CDR3 reads CASSLNPGGNTEAFF. CDR3 sequence (DNA): TGTGCCAGCAGCTTAAATCCGGGGGGGAACACTGAAGCTTTCTTT.

Only a few counts were recorded for this clonotype. This chain connects TRBV7-2 to TRBJ2-7; 9 bases fit TRBD2. The germline CDR1 and CDR2 sequences are SGHTA and FQGNSA. V lost 3 bases to trimming and J lost 3 bases; unmatched junction nucleotides: 6. The CDR3 spans 15 residues. The CDR3 loop reads CASSLSGTSLYEQYF. CDR3 coding DNA: TGTGCCAGCAGCTTGTCCGGGACTAGCCTCTACGAGCAGTACTTC.

This clonotype was counted ten times or more. The V call is TRBV5-1, the J call TRBJ2-5, with D hard to call. CDR3 length equals 14 residues. Germline V gene sequence: CDR1 SGHRS, CDR2 YFSETQ. The ends were cut back, 1 base at V and 2 bases at J, with 9 bases in the middle. For the CDR3, the DNA is TGCGCCAGCAGCTTGATGCCCACTCAAGAGACCCAGTACTTC. Translated, it gives CASSLMPTQETQYF.

The rearrangement uses TRBV4-3 and TRBJ2-7; no clear D gene. CDR1 is LGHNA and CDR2 is YSLEER in the germline V gene. The ends were cut back, 3 bases at V and 2 bases at J, with 8 bases in the middle. This CDR3 has 13 amino acids. CDR3 region: CASSHTRTYEQYF. CDR3 nucleotides: TGCGCCAGCAGCCACACCAGAACCTACGAGCAGTACTTC.